This record covers a single TCR beta chain. Its antigen remains unidentified. No base quality information exists; no much larger clone differs at one position. The sample holds other DNA sequences that translate to the same CDR3. TCR beta libraries were generated from genomic DNA with the immunoSEQ kit, following the manufacturer's recommendations. For library preparation, a first multiplex PCR was performed with proprietary primers, followed by a second PCR in which unique barcodes were added, and bead cleanups were performed after each round. Each sample batch included a kit-provided positive control reaction and a negative control reaction. The final libraries underwent checking on an Agilent 4200 TapeStation D1000 ScreenTape, volumetric pooling, and quantification by qPCR. Sequencing was performed on an Illumina NextSeq500 with a MidOutput 150-cycle cartridge, and 156 Read1 and 15 Index1 cycles were run with kit custom primers. The pooled library was loaded at about 1 pM with approximately 20% PhiX control spiked in. The study's processing was this. The vendor-processed data were analyzed in R, and a clonotype was defined as all T cells that share the same CDR3 nucleotide sequence. For clone abundance analyses, frequencies were normalized to the 10,000 most abundant clones in each sample. Before analysis, public T cell clones were removed, and these numbered fewer than six per sample on average. Tumor-enriched and baseline blood-enriched clonotypes were defined by at least a 32-fold difference in abundance between compartments. A beta-binomial differential abundance model was used to identify clonotypes that expanded or contracted between blood time points. Tumor-blood repertoire similarity was measured with the Baroni-Urbani and Buser coefficient, and groups were compared using two-tailed Wilcoxon tests in R. TCRdb retrieved this table from immuneACCESS and kept in-frame rearrangements only. Not all clones are present; in checked studies, unresolved V genes account for under half, and no reason is known for the remainder. V, J and clone size are taken as reported in that table, and D and trimming were inferred from the DNA itself. This sample holds more than 120,000 clones; 80% to 90% were observed only once. Jointly, the top ten make up around 17% of the sample.

This entry belongs to a study of radiation and T cells in renal cell carcinoma (dated by TCRdb to about 2020). A note on the overall study: In total, about 53 samples, comprising 26 tumors and approximately 27 peripheral blood samples, were subjected to TCR beta sequencing. Across all 50 or so samples, 4,016,671 unique CDR3 nucleotide sequences, encoding 2 million to 3 million unique CDR3 amino acid sequences, were identified. The final blood draw took place at 4 weeks after radiation, the same time as nephrectomy. What the work shows at the level of the full study, not this receptor alone: No pretreatment tumor biopsies were available, so the baseline intratumoral presence of clonotypes could not be determined. Dynamics of the blood repertoire were not tracked past 4 weeks after treatment. Top tumor clonotypes rose in blood from baseline to 2 weeks post-radiation, then contracted by 4 weeks, suggesting transient expansion of tumor-resident clones. Because the trial had a single-armed design, the trial could not examine how radiation dose or scheduling affected the TCR repertoire.

The time point label here, explained by the study, means: blood 4 weeks post-SBRT, at nephrectomy. Explained via the paper, the treatment or condition label denotes: 15 Gy SBRT to primary tumor, nephrectomy 4 weeks later. The samples were obtained from a clinical trial, where primary renal cell carcinomas were treated with 15 Gy stereotactic body radiation therapy and then removed by nephrectomy 4 weeks afterward. To track tumor-enriched clonotypes, serial peripheral blood was sampled from radiation-treated patients at baseline and at 2 weeks and 4 weeks after SBRT. Every patient had renal cell carcinoma of clear cell pathology. The QIAamp DNA Blood Mini Kit (Qiagen) was used to prepare genomic DNA for TCR sequencing. Samples were included in the analyses only if all quality control checks were passed. This receptor was identified in a woman in her forties or fifties with renal cell carcinoma. This specimen was blood, taken from a patient whose treatment included radiotherapy and nephrectomy.

The CDR3 region has the sequence CASSYQSAWREQYF. Here is the DNA: TGTGCCAGCAGTTACCAGTCTGCCTGGCGGGAGCAGTACTTC. The sequence joins TRBV6-6 to TRBJ2-7, with no confident D gene call. CDR1 MNHNY and CDR2 SVGAGI are derived from the germline V gene (reference sequence). Its CDR3 holds 14 amino acids, cysteine through phenylalanine. Left in the record is the CDR3 DNA by itself, 42 bases read in frame from the first base. V was cut back by 2 bases and J by 7 bases, leaving a gap of 15 bases between them.